These T cell receptor beta chains were read from a single sample in a study of blood T cell repertoires in COVID-19. Sequenced by immunoSEQ multiplex PCR; TCRdb stores in-frame clones only, minus some. The sample consists of around 120,000 clones, about 80% of them appearing once. Material for sequencing was peripheral blood. Receptors were obtained from a man in his 70s with active or convalescent COVID-19. Each CDR3 is given with its conserved first and last residue. The order of the fields is D gene, clone size, J gene, V gene, CDR3 length, CDR3 DNA, CDR3 protein. D genes are given only for firm matches. Rows give clone size only sometimes, using once, few, many, or a class for an expanded clone.

D gene: NA; clone size: NA; J gene: TRBJ1-1; V gene: TRBV6-6; CDR3 length: 15; CDR3 DNA: TGTGCCAGCAGTTACGGGCGGGGGATGAACACTGAAGCTTTCTTT; CDR3 protein: CASSYGRGMNTEAFF
D gene: TRBD1; clone size: NA; J gene: TRBJ1-4; V gene: TRBV5-1; CDR3 length: 17; CDR3 DNA: TGCGCCAGCAGCACCCTAAATCCGGGACAGCATAATGAAAAACTGTTTTTT; CDR3 protein: CASSTLNPGQHNEKLFF
D gene: NA; clone size: NA; J gene: TRBJ2-1; V gene: TRBV6-5; CDR3 length: 13; CDR3 DNA: TGTGCCAGCAGTACACAGGGAAACAATGAGCAGTTCTTC; CDR3 protein: CASSTQGNNEQFF
D gene: NA; clone size: NA; J gene: TRBJ1-2; V gene: TRBV4-3; CDR3 length: 11; CDR3 DNA: TGCGCCAGCAGCAATTTCGATGGCTACACCTTC; CDR3 protein: CASSNFDGYTF
D gene: NA; clone size: NA; J gene: TRBJ1-5; V gene: TRBV7-9; CDR3 length: 13; CDR3 DNA: TGTGCCAGCAGCTTAGGCGTTAATCAGCCCCAGCATTTT; CDR3 protein: CASSLGVNQPQHF
D gene: NA; clone size: NA; J gene: TRBJ2-2; V gene: TRBV5-1; CDR3 length: 13; CDR3 DNA: TGCGCCAGCAGAGAGTCGAACACCGGGGAGCTGTTTTTT; CDR3 protein: CASRESNTGELFF
D gene: TRBD2; clone size: NA; J gene: TRBJ2-5; V gene: TRBV5-5; CDR3 length: 16; CDR3 DNA: TGTGCCAGCAGCTTGGACGGACTAGCGGGGCAAGAGACCCAGTACTTC; CDR3 protein: CASSLDGLAGQETQYF
D gene: NA; clone size: NA; J gene: TRBJ1-1; V gene: TRBV7-2; CDR3 length: 12; CDR3 DNA: TGTGCCAGCAGCTTGTCGGGGGGTGAAGCTTTCTTT; CDR3 protein: CASSLSGGEAFF
D gene: TRBD1; clone size: NA; J gene: TRBJ2-1; V gene: TRBV7-9; CDR3 length: 16; CDR3 DNA: TGTGCCAGCAGCACTTACAGGGGGCGAGGCTACAATGAGCAGTTCTTC; CDR3 protein: CASSTYRGRGYNEQFF
D gene: NA; clone size: NA; J gene: TRBJ2-2; V gene: TRBV5-1; CDR3 length: 13; CDR3 DNA: TGCGCCAGCAGTAACACAGGGAGCGGGGAGCTGTTTTTT; CDR3 protein: CASSNTGSGELFF
D gene: TRBD1; clone size: NA; J gene: TRBJ1-5; V gene: TRBV6-2/TRBV6-3; CDR3 length: 17; CDR3 DNA: TGTGCCAGCAGTTACGCCCGGGGACAGAATCCATCTGGGGCCCAGCATTTT; CDR3 protein: CASSYARGQNPSGAQHF
D gene: TRBD1; clone size: NA; J gene: TRBJ2-1; V gene: TRBV24-1; CDR3 length: 17; CDR3 DNA: TGTGCCACCAGTGATCAACCACAGGGGGAGTTCTACAATGAGCAGTTCTTC; CDR3 protein: CATSDQPQGEFYNEQFF
D gene: NA; clone size: once; J gene: TRBJ2-1; V gene: TRBV7-9; CDR3 length: 13; CDR3 DNA: TGTGCCCCGGAGGGACTTCACTACAATGAGCAGTTCTTC; CDR3 protein: CAPEGLHYNEQFF
D gene: NA; clone size: NA; J gene: TRBJ1-2; V gene: TRBV7-9; CDR3 length: 12; CDR3 DNA: TGTGCCAGCAGGAGAGATAGTCCTGGCTACACCTTC; CDR3 protein: CASRRDSPGYTF
D gene: NA; clone size: NA; J gene: TRBJ1-1; V gene: TRBV3-1/TRBV3-2; CDR3 length: 15; CDR3 DNA: TGTGCCAGCAGCCACACTCGTGGGGGGAGCACTGAAGCTTTCTTT; CDR3 protein: CASSHTRGGSTEAFF